The source of this T cell receptor (beta chain) is a study of T cells in Graves' hyperthyroidism and ophthalmopathy. Study details: Prior to any treatment, at the point of initial diagnosis, peripheral blood was collected. Study-level points and caveats: With a median lead of 6.5 months before onset, the model predicted ophthalmopathy. In the blood, most expanded thyroid clonotypes above 0.001 appeared as well.

Each 10 ml fresh peripheral blood draw supplied the PBMCs. With respect to this clonotype: Its antigen remains unknown.

The germline V and J ends were trimmed by 9 bases and 0 bases, with 5 bases remaining between them. The germline CDR1 and CDR2 sequences are LNHDA and SQIVND (reference sequence). This CDR3 has 12 residues. Authors of the study amplified TCR beta CDR3 regions from RNA transcripts. HTBI primers were the set used in a first-round RT-PCR of the TCR CDR3. Each CDR3 protein is one row after TCRdb ran MiXCR on the multiplex PCR reads. The sample consists of 300,000 to 400,000 distinct CDR3 sequences, about 18% of them appearing once. The material sequenced was blood. This sequence was found in a man younger than 35 with Graves' ophthalmopathy. The J gene is TRBJ2-2, the V gene TRBV19, with D unresolved. CDR3 loop: CASKPNTGELFF. In DNA, the CDR3 is TGTGCCAGCAAACCGAACACCGGGGAGCTGTTTTTT.